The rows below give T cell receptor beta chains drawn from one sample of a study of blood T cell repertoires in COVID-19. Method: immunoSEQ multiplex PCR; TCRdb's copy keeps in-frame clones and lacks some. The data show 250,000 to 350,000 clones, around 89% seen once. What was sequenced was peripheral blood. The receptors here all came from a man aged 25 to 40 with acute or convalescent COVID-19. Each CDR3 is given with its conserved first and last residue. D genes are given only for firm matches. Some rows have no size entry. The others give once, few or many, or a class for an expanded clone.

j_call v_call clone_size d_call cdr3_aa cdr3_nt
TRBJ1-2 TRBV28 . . CASSPGAGILNYGYTF TGTGCCAGCAGTCCCGGCGCAGGCATCTTGAACTATGGCTACACCTTC
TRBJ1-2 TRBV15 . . CATSRGRVGYTF TGTGCCACCAGCCGCGGGAGGGTCGGCTACACCTTC
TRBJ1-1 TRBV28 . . CASSDPRGLDTEAFF TGTGCCAGCAGCGACCCCCGGGGGTTAGACACTGAAGCTTTCTTT
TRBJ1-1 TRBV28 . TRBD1 CASSFGDRVNTEAFF TGTGCCAGCAGTTTTGGGGACAGGGTGAACACTGAAGCTTTCTTT
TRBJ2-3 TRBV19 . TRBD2 CASSEGRADTQYF TGTGCCAGTAGTGAAGGGAGGGCAGATACGCAGTATTTT
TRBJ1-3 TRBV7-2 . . CASSFYLSDTIYF TGTGCCAGCAGCTTTTATCTCTCAGACACCATATATTTT
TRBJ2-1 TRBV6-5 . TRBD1 CASSSQTGPHNEQFF TGTGCCAGCAGTTCGCAGACAGGGCCGCACAATGAGCAGTTCTTC
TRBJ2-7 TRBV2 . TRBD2 CASNLAGGTYEQYF TGTGCCAGCAATCTAGCGGGAGGCACCTACGAGCAGTACTTC
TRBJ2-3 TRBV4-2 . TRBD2 CASSQASGETDTQYF TGTGCCAGCAGCCAAGCTAGCGGTGAAACAGATACGCAGTATTTT
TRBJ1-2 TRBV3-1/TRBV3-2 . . CASSQDGRAPNYGYTF TGTGCCAGCAGCCAAGATGGCAGGGCCCCTAACTATGGCTACACCTTC
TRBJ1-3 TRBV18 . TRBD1 CASSPTGQGGNTIYF TGTGCCAGCTCACCTACGGGACAGGGTGGAAACACCATATATTTT
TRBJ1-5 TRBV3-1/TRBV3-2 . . CASSQVRTSGQPQHF TGTGCCAGCAGCCAAGTAAGAACGTCCGGGCAGCCCCAGCATTTT
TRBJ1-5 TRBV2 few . CASRGAEPNQPQHF TGTGCCAGCAGAGGCGCGGAGCCTAATCAGCCCCAGCATTTT
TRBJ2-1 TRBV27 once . CASSSRGRGPYNEQFF TGTGCCAGCAGTTCCCGGGGGCGGGGGCCCTACAATGAGCAGTTCTTC
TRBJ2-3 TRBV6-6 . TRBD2 CASSPIPGLAGGTDTQYF TGTGCCAGCAGTCCAATACCCGGACTAGCGGGGGGCACAGATACGCAGTATTTT
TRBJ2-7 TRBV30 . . CASKPSSYEQYF TGTGCCTCAAAACCTAGCTCCTACGAGCAGTACTTC
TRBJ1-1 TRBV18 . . CASSLNSRTEAFF TGTGCCAGCTCACTCAACTCGAGAACTGAAGCTTTCTTT
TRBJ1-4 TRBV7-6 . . CASSLVPGEWEKLFF TGTGCCAGCAGCTTAGTCCCAGGGGAGTGGGAAAAACTGTTTTTT
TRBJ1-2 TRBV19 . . CASTDRRGYGYTF TGTGCCAGTACCGACCGCAGGGGTTACGGCTACACCTTC
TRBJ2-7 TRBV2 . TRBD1 CASSLTGGANEQYF TGTGCCAGCAGTTTGACAGGGGGCGCGAACGAGCAGTACTTC
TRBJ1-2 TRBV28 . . CASSWERRSYGYTF TGTGCCAGCAGTTGGGAGCGGCGCAGCTATGGCTACACCTTC
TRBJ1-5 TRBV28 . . CASRPPRAGQPQHF TGTGCCAGCAGGCCGCCGAGGGCTGGTCAGCCCCAGCATTTT
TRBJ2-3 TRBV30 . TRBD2 CAWSGRREIADTQYF TGTGCCTGGAGTGGGCGGCGGGAGATCGCAGATACGCAGTATTTT
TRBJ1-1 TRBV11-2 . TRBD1 CASSWGTGHLTEAFF TGTGCCAGCAGCTGGGGGACAGGTCACCTCACTGAAGCTTTCTTT
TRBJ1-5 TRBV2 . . CASSEEAPLSPQHF TGTGCCAGCAGTGAAGAAGCGCCTTTGTCGCCCCAGCATTTT
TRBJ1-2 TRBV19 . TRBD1 CASSIGFPGTGQRRYGYTF TGTGCCAGTAGTATAGGTTTCCCCGGGACAGGGCAGCGGCGCTATGGCTACACCTTC
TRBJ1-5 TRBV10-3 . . CAISPGSNQPQHF TGTGCCATCAGCCCAGGGTCAAATCAGCCCCAGCATTTT
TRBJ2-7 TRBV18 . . CASSPRVYEQYF TGTGCCAGCTCACCTCGGGTTTACGAGCAGTACTTC
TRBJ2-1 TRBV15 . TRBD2 CATSRATSGSQNEQFF TGTGCCACCAGCAGGGCGACTAGCGGGAGCCAGAATGAGCAGTTCTTC
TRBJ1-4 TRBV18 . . CASSATEATNEKLFF TGTGCCAGCTCAGCGACAGAAGCAACTAATGAAAAACTGTTTTTT
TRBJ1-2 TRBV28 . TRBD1 CASTEDRRYGYTF TGTGCCAGCACTGAGGACAGGCGATATGGCTACACCTTC
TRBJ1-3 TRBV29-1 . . CSVVSNSGNTIYF TGCAGCGTTGTATCTAACTCTGGAAACACCATATATTTT
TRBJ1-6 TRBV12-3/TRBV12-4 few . CASSLHSSPLHF TGTGCCAGCAGTTTACACAGCTCGCCCCTCCACTTT
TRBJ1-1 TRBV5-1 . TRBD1 CASSMTGVAEAFF TGCGCCAGCAGCATGACAGGGGTGGCTGAAGCTTTCTTT
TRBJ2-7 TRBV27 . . CASSLGGIGYEQYF TGTGCCAGCAGTTTAGGAGGCATCGGCTACGAGCAGTACTTC
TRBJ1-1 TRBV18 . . CASSPLGAGARTEAFF TGTGCCAGCTCACCCCTCGGGGCAGGGGCGAGGACTGAAGCTTTCTTT
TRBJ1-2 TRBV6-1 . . CASSGGLGRGIYGYTF TGTGCCAGCAGTGGGGGGCTTGGAAGAGGGATCTATGGCTACACCTTC
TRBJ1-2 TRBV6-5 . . CASRRGGYYGYTF TGTGCCAGCAGACGCGGGGGCTACTATGGCTACACCTTC
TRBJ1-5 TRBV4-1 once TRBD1 CASSQDPGDRGLDQPQHF TGCGCCAGCAGCCAAGACCCGGGGGACAGGGGTCTCGATCAGCCCCAGCATTTT
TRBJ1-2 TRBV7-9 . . CASSLDYGYGYTF TGTGCCAGCAGCTTAGATTACGGCTATGGCTACACCTTC
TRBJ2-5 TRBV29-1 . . CSSATTPETQYF TGCAGCTCGGCCACTACTCCAGAGACCCAGTACTTC
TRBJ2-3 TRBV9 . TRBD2 CASSVGTSGSADTQYF TGTGCCAGCAGCGTGGGGACTAGCGGGAGCGCAGATACGCAGTATTTT
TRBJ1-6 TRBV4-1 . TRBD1 CASSQDPKTGANSPLHF TGCGCCAGCAGCCAAGACCCCAAGACAGGGGCCAATTCACCCCTCCACTTT
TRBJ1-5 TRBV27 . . CASKGGGQPQHF TGTGCCAGCAAGGGTGGAGGTCAGCCCCAGCATTTT
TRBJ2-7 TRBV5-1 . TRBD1 CASSRGQDEQYF TGCGCCAGCAGCAGAGGACAGGACGAGCAGTACTTC
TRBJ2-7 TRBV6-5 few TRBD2 CASSRLAGNYEQYF TGTGCCAGCAGCCGACTAGCGGGAAACTACGAGCAGTACTTC
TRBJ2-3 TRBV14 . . CASSTTQGGQYF TGTGCCAGCAGCACCACCCAGGGAGGGCAGTATTTT
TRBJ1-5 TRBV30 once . CAWSPGPYQPQHF TGTGCCTGGAGTCCAGGGCCTTATCAGCCCCAGCATTTT
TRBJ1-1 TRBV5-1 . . CASSFAGSTEAFF TGCGCCAGCAGCTTTGCGGGAAGCACTGAAGCTTTCTTT
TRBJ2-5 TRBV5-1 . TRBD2 CASSLVGLAGSETQYF TGCGCCAGCAGCTTGGTGGGACTAGCGGGGTCTGAGACCCAGTACTTC
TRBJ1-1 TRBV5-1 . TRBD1 CASSQGVGGTEAFF TGCGCCAGCAGCCAGGGGGTGGGTGGGACTGAAGCTTTCTTT
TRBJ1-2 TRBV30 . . CAWRSKTDSGKYYGYTF TGTGCCTGGAGATCCAAAACAGACTCAGGGAAATACTATGGCTACACCTTC
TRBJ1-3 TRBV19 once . CASSIFGTSSGNTIYF TGTGCCAGTAGTATATTCGGGACATCCTCTGGAAACACCATATATTTT
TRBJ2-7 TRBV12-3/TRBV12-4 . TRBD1 CASSRDSSYEQYF TGTGCCAGCAGTCGGGACAGCTCCTACGAGCAGTACTTC
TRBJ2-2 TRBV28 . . CASSLTGSGTPGELFF TGTGCCAGCAGTTTAACAGGCTCGGGTACCCCCGGGGAGCTGTTTTTT
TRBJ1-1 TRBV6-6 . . CASSYSRLSEAFF TGTGCCAGCAGTTACTCGAGACTTTCAGAAGCTTTCTTT
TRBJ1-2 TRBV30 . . CAWSREAGGYGYTF TGTGCCTGGAGTAGGGAGGCGGGTGGCTATGGCTACACCTTC
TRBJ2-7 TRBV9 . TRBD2 CASSANSGKAYEQYF TGTGCCAGCAGCGCCAATAGCGGGAAGGCCTACGAGCAGTACTTC
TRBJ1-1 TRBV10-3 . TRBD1 CATGGQTGAGTEAFF TGTGCCACTGGCGGTCAAACAGGGGCGGGCACTGAAGCTTTCTTT